These 5 T cell receptor beta chains originate from one sample sequenced in a study of T-cell memory formation after mild COVID-19. TCRdb fed the 5' RACE reads into MiXCR, producing one record per CDR3 protein. Counted here are 250,000 to 300,000 distinct CDR3 sequences, around 15% occurring once; the ten biggest clones make up 20% to 25%. The specimen sequenced was PBMCs or a T cell subset sorted from them (not recorded which). These TCRs come from a man aged 18 to 30 who had mild COVID-19 (a few samples of this study predate the infection). Cell type and time point are not known.

This clonotype was recorded a few times. CDR3 DNA sequence: TGTGCCAGCAGTGAAAACGGCTCCTATTCACCCCTCCACTTT. Translation gives CASSENGSYSPLHF. The rearrangement joins TRBV2 to TRBJ1-6; D unclear. This CDR3 is built from 14 residues. Germline CDR1 reads SNHLY; CDR2 reads FYNNEI. V shed 2 bases and J shed 8 bases, with 10 bases lying between them.

This clonotype has more than one count but fewer than ten. This sequence joins TRBV7-2 and TRBJ1-6, with 8 bases matching TRBD1. CDR3 length: 16 amino acids. Germline V gives CDR1 SGHTA, CDR2 FQGNSA. Trimming cost V 5 bases and J 5 bases; bases outside gene matches: 8. CDR3 DNA: TGTGCCAGCAGCCCAGACAGGGGAAACCATAATTCACCCCTCCACTTT. It codes for CASSPDRGNHNSPLHF.

This chain's CDR3 is CASSQTLTDVNTEAFF. In nucleotides, the CDR3 is TGCGCCAGCAGCCAGACCCTGACAGACGTGAACACTGAAGCTTTCTTT. This chain joins TRBV4-1 and TRBJ1-1; D perhaps matches TRBD1 (5 bases). In germline, CDR1 is MGHRA, CDR2 YSYEKL. This CDR3 has 16 residues. With 3 bases removed from V and 0 bases from J, the gap between germline ends came to 14 bases.

The chain carries TRBV3-1 and TRBJ2-1; unclear D gene. The germline gives CDR1 LGHDT, CDR2 YNNKEL (reference sequence). V was trimmed by 4 bases and J by 7 bases, leaving 11 bases between them. The CDR3 consists of 13 residues. The CDR3 nucleotides read TGTGCCAGCAGCCGTCAGCCAGGAAATGAGCAGTTCTTC. It is translated as CASSRQPGNEQFF.

A few counts support this clonotype. The rearrangement links TRBV20-1 to TRBJ2-3, with D perhaps TRBD1 or TRBD2 (6 bases each). Trimming stripped 2 bases from V and 1 base from J, with 10 bases between. From germline, CDR1 is DFQATT and CDR2 SNEGSKA (reference sequence). The CDR3 loop spans 14 amino acids. The CDR3, as DNA: TGCAGTGCTAGAAAGGGGGGCGGCACAGATACGCAGTATTTT. It translates to CSARKGGGTDTQYF.